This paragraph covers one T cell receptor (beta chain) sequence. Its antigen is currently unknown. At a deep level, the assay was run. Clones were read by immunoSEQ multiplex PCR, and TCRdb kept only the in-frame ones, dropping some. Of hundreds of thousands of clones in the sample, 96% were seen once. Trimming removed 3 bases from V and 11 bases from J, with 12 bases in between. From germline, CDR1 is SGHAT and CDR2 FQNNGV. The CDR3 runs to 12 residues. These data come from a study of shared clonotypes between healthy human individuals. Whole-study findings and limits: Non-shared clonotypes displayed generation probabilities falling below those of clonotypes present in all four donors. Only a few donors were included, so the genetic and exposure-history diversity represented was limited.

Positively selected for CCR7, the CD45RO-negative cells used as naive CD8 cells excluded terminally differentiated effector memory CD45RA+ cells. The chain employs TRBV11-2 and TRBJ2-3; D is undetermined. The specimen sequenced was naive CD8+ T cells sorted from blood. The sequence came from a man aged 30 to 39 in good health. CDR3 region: CASSFVSGEQYF. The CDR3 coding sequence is TGTGCCAGCAGCTTCGTATCGGGTGAGCAGTATTTT. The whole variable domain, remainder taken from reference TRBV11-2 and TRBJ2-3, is EAGVAQSPRYKIIEKRQSVAFWCNPISGHATLYWYQQILGQGPKLLIQFQNNGVVDDSQLPKDRFSAERLKGVDSTLKIQPAKLEDSAVYLCASSFVSGEQYFGPGTRLTVL.